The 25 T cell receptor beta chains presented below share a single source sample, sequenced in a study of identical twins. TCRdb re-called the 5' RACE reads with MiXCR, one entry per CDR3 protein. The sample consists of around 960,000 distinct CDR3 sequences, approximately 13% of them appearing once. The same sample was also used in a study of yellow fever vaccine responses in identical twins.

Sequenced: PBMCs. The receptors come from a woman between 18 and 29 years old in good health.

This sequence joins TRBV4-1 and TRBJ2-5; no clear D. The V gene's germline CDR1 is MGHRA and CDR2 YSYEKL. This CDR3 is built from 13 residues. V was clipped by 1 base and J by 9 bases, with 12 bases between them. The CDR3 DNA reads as TGCGCCAGCAGCCAAGCGCTGAATGGGGCCCAGTACTTC. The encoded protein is CASSQALNGAQYF.

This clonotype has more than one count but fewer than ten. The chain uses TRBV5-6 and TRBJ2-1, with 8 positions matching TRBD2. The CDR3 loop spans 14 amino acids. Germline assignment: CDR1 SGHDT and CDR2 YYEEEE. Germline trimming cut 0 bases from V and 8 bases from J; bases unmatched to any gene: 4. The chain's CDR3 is CASSLGLATYEQFF. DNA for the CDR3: TGTGCCAGCAGCTTGGGACTAGCGACGTATGAGCAGTTCTTC.

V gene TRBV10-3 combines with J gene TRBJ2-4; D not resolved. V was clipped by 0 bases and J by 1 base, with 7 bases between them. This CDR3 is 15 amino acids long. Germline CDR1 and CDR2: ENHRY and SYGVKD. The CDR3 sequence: CAISESERAKNIQYF. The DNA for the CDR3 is TGTGCCATCAGTGAGTCTGAGAGGGCCAAAAACATTCAGTACTTC.

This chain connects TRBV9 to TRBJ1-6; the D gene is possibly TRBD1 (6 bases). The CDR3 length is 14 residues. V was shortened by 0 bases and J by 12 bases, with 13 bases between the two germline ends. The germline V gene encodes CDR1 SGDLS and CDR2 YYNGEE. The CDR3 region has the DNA TGTGCCAGCAGCGTAGGTGGGGGGCATGAACCCCTCCACTTT. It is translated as CASSVGGGHEPLHF.

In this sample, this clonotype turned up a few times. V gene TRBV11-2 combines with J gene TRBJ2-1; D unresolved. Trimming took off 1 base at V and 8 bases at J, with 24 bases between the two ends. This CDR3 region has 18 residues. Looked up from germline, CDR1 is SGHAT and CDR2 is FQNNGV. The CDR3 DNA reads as TGTGCCAGCAGCTTAGGCCGTACTACCGGGCCAAACGGCGATGAGCAGTTCTTC. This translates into CASSLGRTTGPNGDEQFF.

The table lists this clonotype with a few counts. The CDR3 sequence is CASRPPGGGEKLFF. The DNA of the CDR3 is TGTGCCAGCAGACCCCCAGGGGGGGGAGAAAAACTGTTTTTT. The rearrangement joins TRBV12-3 or TRBV12-4 to TRBJ1-4, with 7 bases lining up with TRBD1. CDR3 length equals 14 residues. V shed 6 bases and J 8 bases; nucleotides not matched to a gene: 9.

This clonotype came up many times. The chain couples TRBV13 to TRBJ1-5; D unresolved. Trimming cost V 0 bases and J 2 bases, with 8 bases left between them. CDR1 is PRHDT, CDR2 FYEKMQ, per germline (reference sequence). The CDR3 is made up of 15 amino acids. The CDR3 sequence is CASSLGVRGNQPQHF. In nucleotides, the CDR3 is TGTGCCAGCAGCTTAGGTGTTCGCGGCAATCAGCCCCAGCATTTT.

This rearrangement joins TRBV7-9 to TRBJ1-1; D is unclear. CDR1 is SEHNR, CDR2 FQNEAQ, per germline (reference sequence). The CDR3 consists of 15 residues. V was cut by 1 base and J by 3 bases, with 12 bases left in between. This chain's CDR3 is CASSLVWGEDTEAFF. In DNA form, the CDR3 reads TGTGCCAGCAGCTTAGTATGGGGAGAGGACACTGAAGCTTTCTTT.

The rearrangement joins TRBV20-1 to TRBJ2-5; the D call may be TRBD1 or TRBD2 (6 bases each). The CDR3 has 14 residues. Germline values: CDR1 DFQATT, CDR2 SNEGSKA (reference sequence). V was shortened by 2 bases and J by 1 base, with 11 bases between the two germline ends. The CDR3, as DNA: TGCAGTGCTAGACGGGGGCTCCCCCAAGAGACCCAGTACTTC. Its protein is CSARRGLPQETQYF.

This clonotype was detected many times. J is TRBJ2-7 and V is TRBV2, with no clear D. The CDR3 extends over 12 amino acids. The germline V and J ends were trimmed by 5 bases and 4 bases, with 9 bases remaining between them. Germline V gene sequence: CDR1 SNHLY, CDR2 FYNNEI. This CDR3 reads CASSRTVYEQYF. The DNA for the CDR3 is TGTGCCAGCAGTCGGACCGTTTACGAGCAGTACTTC.

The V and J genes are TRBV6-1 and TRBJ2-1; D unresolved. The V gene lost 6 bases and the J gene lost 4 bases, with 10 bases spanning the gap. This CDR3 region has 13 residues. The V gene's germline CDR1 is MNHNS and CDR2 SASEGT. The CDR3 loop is CASRPLQYNEQFF. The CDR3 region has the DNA TGTGCCAGCAGGCCGCTACAATACAATGAGCAGTTCTTC.

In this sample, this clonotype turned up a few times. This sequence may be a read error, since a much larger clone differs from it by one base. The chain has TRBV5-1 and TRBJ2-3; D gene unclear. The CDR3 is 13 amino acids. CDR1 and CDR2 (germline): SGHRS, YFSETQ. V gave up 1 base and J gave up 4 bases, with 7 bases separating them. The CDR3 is CASSLRSPDTQYF. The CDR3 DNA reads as TGCGCCAGCAGCTTGAGGAGCCCAGATACGCAGTATTTT.

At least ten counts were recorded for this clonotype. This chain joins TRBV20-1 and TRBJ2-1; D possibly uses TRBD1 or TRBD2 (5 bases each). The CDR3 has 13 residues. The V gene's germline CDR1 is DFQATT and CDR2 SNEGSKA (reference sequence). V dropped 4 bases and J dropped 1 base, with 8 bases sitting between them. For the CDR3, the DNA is TGCAGTGCTATGGGGGAATCCTACAATGAGCAGTTCTTC. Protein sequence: CSAMGESYNEQFF.

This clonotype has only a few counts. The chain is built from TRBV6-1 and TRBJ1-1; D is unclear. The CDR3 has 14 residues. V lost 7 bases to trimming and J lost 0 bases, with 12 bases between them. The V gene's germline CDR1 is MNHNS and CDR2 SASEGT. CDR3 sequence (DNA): TGTGCCAGCACAAGTAAGGCATTGAACACTGAAGCTTTCTTT. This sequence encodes CASTSKALNTEAFF.

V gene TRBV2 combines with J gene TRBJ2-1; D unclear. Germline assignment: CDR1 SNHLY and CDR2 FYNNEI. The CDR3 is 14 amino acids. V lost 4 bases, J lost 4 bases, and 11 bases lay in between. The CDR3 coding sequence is TGTGCCAGCAGTGGGACCGACGGGTACAATGAGCAGTTCTTC. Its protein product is CASSGTDGYNEQFF.

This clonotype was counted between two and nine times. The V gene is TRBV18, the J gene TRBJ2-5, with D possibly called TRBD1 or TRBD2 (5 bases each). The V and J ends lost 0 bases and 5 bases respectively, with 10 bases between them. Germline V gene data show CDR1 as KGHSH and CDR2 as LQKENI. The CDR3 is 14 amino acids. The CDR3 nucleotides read TGTGCCAGCTCACCACCGAACGGGGCGGAGACCCAGTACTTC. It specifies CASSPPNGAETQYF.

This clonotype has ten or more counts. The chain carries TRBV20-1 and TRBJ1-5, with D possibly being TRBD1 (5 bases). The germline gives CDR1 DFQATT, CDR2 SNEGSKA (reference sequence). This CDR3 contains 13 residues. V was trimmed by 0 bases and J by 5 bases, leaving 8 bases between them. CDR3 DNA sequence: TGCAGTGCTAGAGAGGGGGGATATCAGCCCCAGCATTTT. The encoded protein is CSAREGGYQPQHF.

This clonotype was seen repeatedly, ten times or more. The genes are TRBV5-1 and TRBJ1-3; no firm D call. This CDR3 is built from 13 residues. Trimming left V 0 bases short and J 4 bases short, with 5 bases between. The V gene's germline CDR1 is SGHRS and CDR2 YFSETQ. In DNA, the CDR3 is TGCGCCAGCAGCTTGGACAGCGGAAACACCATATATTTT. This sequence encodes CASSLDSGNTIYF.

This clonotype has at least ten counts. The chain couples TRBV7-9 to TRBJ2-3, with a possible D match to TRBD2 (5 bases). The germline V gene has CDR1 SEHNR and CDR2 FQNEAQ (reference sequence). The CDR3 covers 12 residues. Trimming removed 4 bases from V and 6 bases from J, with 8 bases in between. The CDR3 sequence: CASSSSLDTQYF. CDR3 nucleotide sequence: TGTGCCAGCAGCTCTAGCTTGGATACGCAGTATTTT.

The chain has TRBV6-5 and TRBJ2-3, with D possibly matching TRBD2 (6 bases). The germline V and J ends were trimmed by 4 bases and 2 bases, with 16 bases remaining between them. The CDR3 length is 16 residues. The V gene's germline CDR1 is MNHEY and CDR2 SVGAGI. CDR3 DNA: TGTGCCAGCAGTTCCCAAGGACTACAATACACAGATACGCAGTATTTT. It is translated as CASSSQGLQYTDTQYF.

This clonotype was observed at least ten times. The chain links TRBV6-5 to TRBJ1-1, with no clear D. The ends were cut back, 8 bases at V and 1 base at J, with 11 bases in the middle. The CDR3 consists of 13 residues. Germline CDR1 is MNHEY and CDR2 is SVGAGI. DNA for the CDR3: TGTGCCAGCGGTTGGGGAAGGAACACTGAAGCTTTCTTT. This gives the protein CASGWGRNTEAFF.

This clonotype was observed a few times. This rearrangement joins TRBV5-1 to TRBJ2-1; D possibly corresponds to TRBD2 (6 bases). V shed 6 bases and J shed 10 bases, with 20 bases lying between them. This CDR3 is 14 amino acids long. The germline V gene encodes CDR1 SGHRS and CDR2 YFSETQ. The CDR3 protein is CASNAGSLGTEQFF. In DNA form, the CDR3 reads TGCGCCAGCAACGCGGGATCACTAGGTACGGAGCAGTTCTTC. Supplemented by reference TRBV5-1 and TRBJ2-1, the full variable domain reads KAGVTQTPRYLIKTRGQQVTLSCSPISGHRSVSWYQQTPGQGLQFLFEYFSETQRNKGNFPGRFSGRQFSNSRSEMNVSTLELGDSALYLCASNAGSLGTEQFFGPGTRLTVL.

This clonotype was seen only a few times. CDR3 DNA: TGTGCCAGTAGTATAGTGGCAGGGGAAATCTCTGAGCAGTTCTTC. Translating gives CASSIVAGEISEQFF. V usage is TRBV19 and J usage is TRBJ2-1; weak D call: TRBD1 (6 bases). V dropped 1 base and J dropped 9 bases, with 16 bases sitting between them. Germline CDR1 and CDR2: LNHDA and SQIVND (reference sequence). The CDR3 loop spans 15 amino acids.

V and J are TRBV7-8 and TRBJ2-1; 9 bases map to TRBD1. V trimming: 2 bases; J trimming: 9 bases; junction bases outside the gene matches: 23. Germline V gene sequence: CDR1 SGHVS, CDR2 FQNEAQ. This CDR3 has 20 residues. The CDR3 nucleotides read TGTGCCAGCAGCTTACGGATTTGGGACAGGAAAATTACAGGGGGCGGTGAGCAGTTCTTC. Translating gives CASSLRIWDRKITGGGEQFF.

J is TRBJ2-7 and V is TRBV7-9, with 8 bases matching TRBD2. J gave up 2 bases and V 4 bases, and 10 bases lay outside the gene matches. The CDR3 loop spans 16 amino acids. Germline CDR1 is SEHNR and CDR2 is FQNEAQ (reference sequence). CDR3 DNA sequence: TGTGCCAGCAGCTCCCCGGTTCCGGGAGGGACCTACGAGCAGTACTTC. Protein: CASSSPVPGGTYEQYF.